Presented here are 19 T cell receptor beta chains from one specimen sequenced in a study of T-cell reconstitution after alpha-beta-depleted transplantation in children. During its preparation, the TCRbeta library received unique molecular identifiers. In TCRdb, the PCR reads were re-called with MiXCR into one record per CDR3 protein. The top ten hold 2.2% of the sample, which has hundreds of thousands of distinct CDR3 sequences, about an eighth seen once. The specimen was PBMCs, mostly from graft donor cells, collected 360 days after TCRalphabeta/CD19-depleted stem cell transplant. These receptors all stem from a male patient between 5 and 17 years old who had a stem cell transplant for acute myeloid leukemia, so the T cells may come from the graft donor.

In its sample, this clonotype was seen a few times. This sequence joins TRBV20-1 and TRBJ2-5; TRBD1 is a possible D gene (5 bases). The CDR3 loop spans 15 amino acids. CDR1 and CDR2 from the germline V gene are DFQATT and SNEGSKA (reference sequence). V gave up 6 bases and J gave up 4 bases, with 21 bases separating them. The CDR3 nucleotides read TGCAGTGCAGCCTCAGGGTTGGGTCTTGGAGAGACCCAGTACTTC. Amino acids: CSAASGLGLGETQYF.

In its sample, this clonotype was seen many times. This chain joins TRBV11-2 and TRBJ2-7; 7 bases fit TRBD1. CDR1 is SGHAT, CDR2 FQNNGV, per germline. The J segment lost 2 bases and the V segment lost 2 bases, leaving 3 bases of the junction unmatched. This CDR3 region has 14 residues. CDR3 protein: CASSLWDSTYEQYF. Written as DNA, the CDR3 is TGTGCCAGCAGCTTATGGGACAGTACCTACGAGCAGTACTTC.

This clonotype occurred a few times. V gene TRBV5-1 combines with J gene TRBJ2-7, with D perhaps matching TRBD2 (6 bases). The CDR3 has 15 amino acids. V gave up 0 bases and J gave up 2 bases, with 12 bases separating them. CDR1 SGHRS and CDR2 YFSETQ come from the germline V gene. The CDR3 is CASSLGTKLPYEQYF. The DNA of the CDR3 is TGCGCCAGCAGCTTGGGGACTAAACTCCCCTACGAGCAGTACTTC.

This clonotype was counted at least ten times. The chain is built from TRBV28 and TRBJ2-5, with a possible D match to TRBD1 (5 bases). Trimming removed 5 bases from V and 2 bases from J, with 12 bases in between. CDR3 length: 14 amino acids. CDR1 is MDHEN, CDR2 SYDVKM, per germline. As DNA, the CDR3 is TGTGCCAGCAGTCCAGGGCCCATACAAGAGACCCAGTACTTC. Translation: CASSPGPIQETQYF.

This clonotype was detected a few times. The rearrangement uses TRBV29-1 and TRBJ2-2; a weak D match, TRBD1 (5 bases). The V and J ends lost 6 bases and 0 bases respectively, with 11 bases between them. CDR3 length equals 14 residues. Per germline, CDR1 SQVTM and CDR2 ANQGSEA. The CDR3 loop reads CSVSAGPNTGELFF. CDR3 nucleotides: TGCAGCGTGTCCGCAGGGCCGAACACCGGGGAGCTGTTTTTT.

This clonotype was picked up many times. The V gene is TRBV15, the J gene TRBJ2-1, with D tentatively TRBD1 (5 bases). V was shortened by 1 base and J by 6 bases, with 7 bases between the two germline ends. Germline CDR1 LNHNV, CDR2 YYDKDF (reference sequence). The CDR3 is 13 amino acids. The CDR3 DNA reads as TGTGCCACCAGCAGAGCTGGGGCCAATGAGCAGTTCTTC. This encodes CATSRAGANEQFF.

This clonotype was observed a handful of times. The V gene is TRBV12-3 or TRBV12-4, the J gene TRBJ2-3, with D uncertain. The germline V and J ends were trimmed by 6 bases and 1 base, with 11 bases remaining between them. There are 14 residues in the CDR3. In DNA form, the CDR3 reads TGTGCCAGCAGGGAGACATTCGGCACAGATACGCAGTATTTT. Amino acids: CASRETFGTDTQYF.

This clonotype was found a few times. The chain uses TRBV20-1 and TRBJ2-1, with 8 bases matching TRBD2. The CDR3 totals 16 residues. Germline V gives CDR1 DFQATT, CDR2 SNEGSKA (reference sequence). V shed 1 base and J 4 bases; nucleotides not matched to a gene: 9. CDR3 coding DNA: TGCAGTGCTAGAGTCAGACCGGGACTAGAGTACAATGAGCAGTTCTTC. It yields the protein CSARVRPGLEYNEQFF.

This clonotype was observed a handful of times. A junction boundary mismatches the germline segment, possibly from a read error. This chain connects TRBV7-3 to TRBJ1-6, with a possible D match to TRBD1 (5 bases). This CDR3 has 16 residues. Germline assignment: CDR1 SGHTA and CDR2 FQGTGA. The CDR3 reads CASSSQGRSYNSPLHF. CDR3 nucleotides: TGTGCCAGCAGCTCCCAGGGACGGTCCTACAATTCACCCCTCCACTTT.

This clonotype has only a few counts. The chain links TRBV20-1 to TRBJ2-5; 7 nucleotides line up with TRBD2. V dropped 5 bases and J dropped 1; count of bases not matched to a gene: 7. The CDR3 has 14 amino acids. Germline V gene data show CDR1 as DFQATT and CDR2 as SNEGSKA (reference sequence). CDR3 bases: TGCAGTGCTCAGAGGGCTAGCGGCCAAGAGACCCAGTACTTC. Translation: CSAQRASGQETQYF.

This clonotype was recorded many times. The chain is built from TRBV29-1 and TRBJ2-1; D not certain. This CDR3 is 16 amino acids long. Trimming removed 5 bases at V and 8 bases at J, with 25 bases between. The germline V gene has CDR1 SQVTM and CDR2 ANQGSEA. The CDR3 sequence is CSVHPMTPPFGDEQFF. The CDR3, as DNA: TGCAGCGTTCACCCCATGACTCCTCCCTTTGGGGATGAGCAGTTCTTC.

The chain links TRBV4-2 to TRBJ2-6; 11 bases line up with TRBD2. Germline V gene sequence: CDR1 LGHNA, CDR2 YNFKEQ. There are 20 residues in the CDR3. Losses at the gene ends were 0 bases for V and 0 bases for J; bases not matched to a gene: 7. The CDR3 coding sequence is TGTGCCAGCAGCCAAGAGGGACTAGCGGACGTTAGCTCTGGGGCCAACGTCCTGACTTTC. This translates into CASSQEGLADVSSGANVLTF.

The rearrangement joins TRBV6-5 to TRBJ2-7; D may correspond to TRBD1 or TRBD2 (6 bases each). The CDR3 runs to 15 residues. Germline V gives CDR1 MNHEY, CDR2 SVGAGI. With 4 bases removed from V and 7 bases from J, the gap between germline ends came to 20 bases. The CDR3 DNA sequence: TGTGCCAGCAGTTCCCAATCCAAAGGGGGGAGGGAGCAGTACTTC. As protein: CASSSQSKGGREQYF.

This clonotype came up many times. This chain joins TRBV20-1 and TRBJ2-7, with D perhaps TRBD2 (5 bases). Germline loops: CDR1 DFQATT, CDR2 SNEGSKA (reference sequence). The V and J ends lost 5 bases and 6 bases respectively, with 20 bases between them. There are 14 residues in the CDR3. CDR3 sequence: CSAPSGTHPSEQYF. CDR3 nucleotides: TGCAGTGCTCCGAGCGGTACTCATCCCTCCGAGCAGTACTTC.

This chain joins TRBV2 and TRBJ2-1; 7 bases agree with TRBD2. This CDR3 has 15 residues. Germline V CDR1 and CDR2: SNHLY, FYNNEI. Trimming at V came to 4 bases and at J to 13 bases, leaving 16 bases not matched to a gene. CDR3 coding DNA: TGTGCCAGCAGTGTCTCGCGGGAGCTCCCACCATCCCAGTTCTTC. Protein sequence: CASSVSRELPPSQFF.

This clonotype was recorded many times. This rearrangement joins TRBV6-2 or TRBV6-3 to TRBJ2-7; TRBD2 matches at 8 bases. Germline CDR1 and CDR2: MNHEY and SVGEGT. The CDR3 is made up of 15 amino acids. V gave up 2 bases and J gave up 2 bases; unmatched junction bases: 5. CDR3 nucleotide sequence: TGTGCCAGCAGTTACCAAGCGGGAGTTCCCTACGAGCAGTACTTC. This sequence encodes CASSYQAGVPYEQYF.

Only a few counts were recorded for this clonotype. This sequence joins TRBV29-1 and TRBJ2-5; either TRBD1 or TRBD2 may fit D (5 bases each). Germline CDR1 and CDR2: SQVTM and ANQGSEA. This CDR3 is built from 12 residues. The CDR3 region has the DNA TGCACAACCCGGGACCCCCGAGGTTCCCAGTACTTC. This translates into CTTRDPRGSQYF.

V gene TRBV29-1 combines with J gene TRBJ2-1, with TRBD1 matching over 12 bases. The CDR3 is made up of 15 amino acids. Germline V CDR1 and CDR2: SQVTM, ANQGSEA. J gave up 7 bases and V 5 bases, and 9 bases lay outside the gene matches. The CDR3 is CSVLPGQGARNEQFF. CDR3 DNA sequence: TGCAGCGTTTTACCGGGACAGGGGGCGCGGAATGAGCAGTTCTTC.

This clonotype has at least ten counts. The chain couples TRBV20-1 to TRBJ1-5; 8 nucleotides line up with TRBD1. V was clipped by 6 bases and J by 0 bases; unmatched bases: 10. Per the germline V gene, CDR1 is DFQATT and CDR2 is SNEGSKA (reference sequence). The CDR3 length is 16 residues. The CDR3 sequence: CSAGGQGAPSNQPQHF. In DNA form, the CDR3 reads TGCAGTGCGGGAGGGCAGGGGGCGCCTAGCAATCAGCCCCAGCATTTT.